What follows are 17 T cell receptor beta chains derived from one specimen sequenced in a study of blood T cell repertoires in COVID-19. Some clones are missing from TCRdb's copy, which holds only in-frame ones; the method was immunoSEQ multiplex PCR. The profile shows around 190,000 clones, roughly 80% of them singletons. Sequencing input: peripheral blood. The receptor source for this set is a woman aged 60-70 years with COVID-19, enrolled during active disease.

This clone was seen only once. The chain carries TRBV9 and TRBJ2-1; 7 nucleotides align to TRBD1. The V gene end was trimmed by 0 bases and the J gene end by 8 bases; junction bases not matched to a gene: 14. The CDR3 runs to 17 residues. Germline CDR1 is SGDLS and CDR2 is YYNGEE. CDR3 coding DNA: TGTGCCAGCAGCGTAGACCCCGAGGGGGCGATCAAGGATGAGCAGTTCTTC. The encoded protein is CASSVDPEGAIKDEQFF.

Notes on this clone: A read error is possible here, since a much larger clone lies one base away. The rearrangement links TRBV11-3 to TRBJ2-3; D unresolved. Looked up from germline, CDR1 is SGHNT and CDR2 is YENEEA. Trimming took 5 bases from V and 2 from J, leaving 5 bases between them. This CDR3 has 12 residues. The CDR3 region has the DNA TGTGCCAGCAGCCCAAACACAGATACGCAGTATTTT. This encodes CASSPNTDTQYF.

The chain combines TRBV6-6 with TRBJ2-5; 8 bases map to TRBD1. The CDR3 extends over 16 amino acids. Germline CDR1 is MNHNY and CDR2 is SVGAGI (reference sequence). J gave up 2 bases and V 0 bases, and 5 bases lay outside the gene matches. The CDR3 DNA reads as TGTGCCAGCAGTTACTCGGCAGGGGGCGATCAAGAGACCCAGTACTTC. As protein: CASSYSAGGDQETQYF.

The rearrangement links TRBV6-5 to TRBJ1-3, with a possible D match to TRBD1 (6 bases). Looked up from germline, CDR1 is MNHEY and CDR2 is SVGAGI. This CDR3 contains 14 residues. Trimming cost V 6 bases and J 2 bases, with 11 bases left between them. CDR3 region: CASRPQGTGNTIYF. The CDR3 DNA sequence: TGTGCCAGCAGGCCCCAGGGGACTGGAAACACCATATATTTT.

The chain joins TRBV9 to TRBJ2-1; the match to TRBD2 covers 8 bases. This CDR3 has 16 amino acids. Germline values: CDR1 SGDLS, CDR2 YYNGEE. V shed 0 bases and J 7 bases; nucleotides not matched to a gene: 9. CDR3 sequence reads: CASSVAGTRRQNEQFF. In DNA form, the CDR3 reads TGTGCCAGCAGCGTAGCTGGGACTAGAAGACAAAATGAGCAGTTCTTC.

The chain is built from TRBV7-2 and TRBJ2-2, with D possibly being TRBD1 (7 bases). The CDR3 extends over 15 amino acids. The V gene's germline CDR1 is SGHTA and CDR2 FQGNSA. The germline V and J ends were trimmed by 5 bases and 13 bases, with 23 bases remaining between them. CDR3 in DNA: TGTGCCAGCAGCCTAGTCTTAGGGGGCGCGGGATGGCTGTTTTTT. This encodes CASSLVLGGAGWLFF. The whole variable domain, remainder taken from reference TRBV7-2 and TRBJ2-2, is GAGVSQSPSNKVTEKGKDVELRCDPISGHTALYWYRQSLGQGLEFLIYFQGNSAPDKSGLPSDRFSAERTGGSVSTLTIQRTQQEDSAVYLCASSLVLGGAGWLFFGEGSRLTVL.

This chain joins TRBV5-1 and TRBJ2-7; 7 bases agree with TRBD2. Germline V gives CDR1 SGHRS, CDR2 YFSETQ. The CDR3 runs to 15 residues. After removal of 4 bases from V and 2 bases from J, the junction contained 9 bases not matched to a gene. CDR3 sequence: CASSEQTSRTYEQYF. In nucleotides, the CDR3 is TGCGCCAGCAGCGAACAGACTAGCCGTACCTACGAGCAGTACTTC.

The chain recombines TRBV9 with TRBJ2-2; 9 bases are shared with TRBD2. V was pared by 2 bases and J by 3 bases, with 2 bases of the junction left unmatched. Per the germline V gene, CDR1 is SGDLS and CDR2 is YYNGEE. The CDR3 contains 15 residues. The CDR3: CASSVGGRDTGELFF. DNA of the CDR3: TGTGCCAGCAGCGTCGGCGGGAGGGACACCGGGGAGCTGTTTTTT.

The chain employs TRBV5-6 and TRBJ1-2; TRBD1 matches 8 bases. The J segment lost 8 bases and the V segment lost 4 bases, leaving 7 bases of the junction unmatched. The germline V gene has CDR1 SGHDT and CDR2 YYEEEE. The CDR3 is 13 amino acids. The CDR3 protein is CASSRQGTLGYTF. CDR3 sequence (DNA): TGTGCCAGCAGCCGACAGGGGACGCTGGGCTACACCTTC.

The CDR3 DNA follows: TGTGCCAGCAGAACAGGGTTCGTCCAGCCCCAGCATTTT. Translated, it gives CASRTGFVQPQHF. This chain links TRBV28 with TRBJ1-5; possible D gene TRBD1, 6 bases. The V gene's germline CDR1 is MDHEN and CDR2 SYDVKM. The CDR3 spans 13 residues. V was cut by 6 bases and J by 7 bases, with 13 bases left in between.

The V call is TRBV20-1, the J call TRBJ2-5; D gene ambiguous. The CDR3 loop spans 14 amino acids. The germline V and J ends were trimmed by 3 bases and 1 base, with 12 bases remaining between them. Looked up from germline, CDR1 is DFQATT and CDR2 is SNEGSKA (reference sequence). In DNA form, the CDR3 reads TGCAGTGCTAGTCCCCTGGGCCCCCAAGAGACCCAGTACTTC. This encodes CSASPLGPQETQYF.

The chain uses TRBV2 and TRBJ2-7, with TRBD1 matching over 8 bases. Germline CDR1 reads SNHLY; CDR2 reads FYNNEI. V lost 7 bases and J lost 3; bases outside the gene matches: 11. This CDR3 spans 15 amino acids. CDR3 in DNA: TGTGCCAGCAAGATCACAGGGGGAGGTAGCTACGAGCAGTACGTC. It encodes CASKITGGGSYEQYV.

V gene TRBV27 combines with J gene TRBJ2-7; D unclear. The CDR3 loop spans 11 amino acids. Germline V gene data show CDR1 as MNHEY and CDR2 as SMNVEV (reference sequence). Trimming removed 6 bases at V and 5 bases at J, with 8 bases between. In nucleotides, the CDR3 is TGTGCCAGCAGGAGAGGTCACGAGCAGTACTTC. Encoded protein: CASRRGHEQYF.

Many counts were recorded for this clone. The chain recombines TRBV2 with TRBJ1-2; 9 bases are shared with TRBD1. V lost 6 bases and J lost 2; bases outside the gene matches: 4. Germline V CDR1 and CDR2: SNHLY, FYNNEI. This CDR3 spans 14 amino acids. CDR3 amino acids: CASSLGQGNYGYTF. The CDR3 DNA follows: TGTGCCAGCAGCCTGGGACAGGGAAACTATGGCTACACCTTC. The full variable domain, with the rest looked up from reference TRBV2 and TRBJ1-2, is EPEVTQTPSHQVTQMGQEVILRCVPISNHLYFYWYRQILGQKVEFLVSFYNNEISEKSEIFDDQFSVERPDGSNFTLKIRSTKLEDSAMYFCASSLGQGNYGYTFGSGTRLTVV.

The CDR3 DNA sequence: TGTGCCAGCAGTTACAGCGCTAGCGGGAATTACGAGCAGTACTTC. This encodes CASSYSASGNYEQYF. The V and J genes are TRBV6-6 and TRBJ2-7; 9 bases fit TRBD2. V gave up 2 bases and J gave up 4 bases; unmatched junction bases: 6. The germline V gene encodes CDR1 MNHNY and CDR2 SVGAGI (reference sequence). The CDR3 is 15 residues long.

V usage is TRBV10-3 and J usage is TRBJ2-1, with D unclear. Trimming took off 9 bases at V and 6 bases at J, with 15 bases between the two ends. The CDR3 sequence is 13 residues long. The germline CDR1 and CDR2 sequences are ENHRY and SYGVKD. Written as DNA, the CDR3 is TGTGCCATAGCCGAGAGGTCATTCAATGAGCAGTTCTTC. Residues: CAIAERSFNEQFF.

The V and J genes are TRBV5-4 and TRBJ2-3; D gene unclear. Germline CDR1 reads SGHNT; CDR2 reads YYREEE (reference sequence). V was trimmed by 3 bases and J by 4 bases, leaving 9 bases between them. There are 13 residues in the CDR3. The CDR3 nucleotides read TGTGCCAGCAGCTCGGCGGTCGCAGATACGCAGTATTTT. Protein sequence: CASSSAVADTQYF.